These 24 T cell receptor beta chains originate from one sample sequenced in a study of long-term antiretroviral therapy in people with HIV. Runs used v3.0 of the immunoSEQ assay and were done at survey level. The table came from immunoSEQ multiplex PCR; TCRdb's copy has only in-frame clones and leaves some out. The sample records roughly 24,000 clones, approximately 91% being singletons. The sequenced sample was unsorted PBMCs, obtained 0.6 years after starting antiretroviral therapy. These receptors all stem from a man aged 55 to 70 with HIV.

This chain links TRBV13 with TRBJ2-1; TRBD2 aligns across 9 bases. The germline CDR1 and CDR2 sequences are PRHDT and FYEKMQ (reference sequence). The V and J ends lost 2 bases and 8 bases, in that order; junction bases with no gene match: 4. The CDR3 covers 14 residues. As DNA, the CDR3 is TGTGCCAGCAGCTTACGCGGGAGGGCCTATGAGCAGTTCTTC. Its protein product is CASSLRGRAYEQFF.

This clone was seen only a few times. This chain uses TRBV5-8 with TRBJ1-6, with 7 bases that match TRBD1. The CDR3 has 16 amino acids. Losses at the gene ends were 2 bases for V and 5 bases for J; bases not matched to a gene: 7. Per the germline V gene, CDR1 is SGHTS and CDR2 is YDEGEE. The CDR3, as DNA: TGTGCCAGCAGCTTCATTTACGGGACAGATAATTCACCCCTCCACTTT. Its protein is CASSFIYGTDNSPLHF.

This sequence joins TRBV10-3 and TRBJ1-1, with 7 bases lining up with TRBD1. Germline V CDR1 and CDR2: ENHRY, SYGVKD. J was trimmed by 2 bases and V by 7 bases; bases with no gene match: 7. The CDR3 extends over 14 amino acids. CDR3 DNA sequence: TGTGCCATCACCAACCGGGACAGAAACACTGAAGCTTTCTTT. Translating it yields CAITNRDRNTEAFF.

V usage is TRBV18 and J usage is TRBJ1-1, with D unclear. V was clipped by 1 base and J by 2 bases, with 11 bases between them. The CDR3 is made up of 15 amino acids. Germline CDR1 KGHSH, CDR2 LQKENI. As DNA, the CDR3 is TGTGCCAGCTCACCACACGCGGGAGCTAACACTGAAGCTTTCTTT. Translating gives CASSPHAGANTEAFF.

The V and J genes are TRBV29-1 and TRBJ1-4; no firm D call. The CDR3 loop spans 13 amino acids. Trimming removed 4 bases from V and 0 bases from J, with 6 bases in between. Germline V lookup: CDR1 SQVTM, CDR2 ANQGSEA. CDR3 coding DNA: TGCAGCGTTGTGCTGGCAACTAATGAAAAACTGTTTTTT. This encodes CSVVLATNEKLFF.

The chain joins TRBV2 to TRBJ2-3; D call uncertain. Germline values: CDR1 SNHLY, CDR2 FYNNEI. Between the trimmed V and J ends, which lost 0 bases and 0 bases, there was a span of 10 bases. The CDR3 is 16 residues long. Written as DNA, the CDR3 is TGTGCCAGCAGTGAAGCTTGGATGGCTAGCACAGATACGCAGTATTTT. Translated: CASSEAWMASTDTQYF.

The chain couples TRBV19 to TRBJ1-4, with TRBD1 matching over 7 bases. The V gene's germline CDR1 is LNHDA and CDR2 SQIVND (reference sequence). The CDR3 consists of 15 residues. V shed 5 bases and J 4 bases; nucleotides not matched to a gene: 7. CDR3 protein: CASSAPDRYNEKLFF. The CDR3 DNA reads TGTGCCAGTAGTGCGCCGGACAGGTATAATGAAAAACTGTTTTTT.

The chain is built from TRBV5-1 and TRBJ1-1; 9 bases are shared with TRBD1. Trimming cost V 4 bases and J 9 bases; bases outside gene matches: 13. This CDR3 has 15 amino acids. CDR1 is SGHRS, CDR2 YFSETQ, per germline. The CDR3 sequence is CASSLTGQGWEKAFF. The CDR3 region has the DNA TGCGCCAGCAGCCTGACGGGACAGGGTTGGGAAAAAGCTTTCTTT.

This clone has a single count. CDR3 residues: CASSLEVYNEQFF. The CDR3 DNA sequence: TGTGCCAGCAGTTTGGAGGTTTACAATGAGCAGTTCTTC. This chain joins TRBV27 and TRBJ2-1; D is possibly TRBD2 (5 bases). V lost 3 bases and J lost 4, with 7 bases in between. The CDR3 is 13 amino acids. Germline assignment: CDR1 MNHEY and CDR2 SMNVEV (reference sequence).

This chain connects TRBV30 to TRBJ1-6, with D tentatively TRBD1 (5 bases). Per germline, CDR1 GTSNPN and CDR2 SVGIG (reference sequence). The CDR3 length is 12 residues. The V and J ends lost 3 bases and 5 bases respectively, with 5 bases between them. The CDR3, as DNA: TGTGCCTGGAGAGGGGATAATTCACCCCTCCACTTT. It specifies CAWRGDNSPLHF.

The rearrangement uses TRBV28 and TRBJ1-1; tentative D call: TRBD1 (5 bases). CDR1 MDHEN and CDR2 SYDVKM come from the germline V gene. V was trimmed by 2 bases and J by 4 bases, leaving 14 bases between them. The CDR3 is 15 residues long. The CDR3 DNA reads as TGTGCCAGCAGTTTAGGGTCCGGGGGTGGCACTGAAGCTTTCTTT. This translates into CASSLGSGGGTEAFF.

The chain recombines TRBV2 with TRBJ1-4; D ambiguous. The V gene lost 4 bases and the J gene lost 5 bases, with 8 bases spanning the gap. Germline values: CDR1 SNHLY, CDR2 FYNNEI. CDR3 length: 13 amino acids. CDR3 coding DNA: TGTGCCAGCAGTGGGCAGGCCAATGAAAAACTGTTTTTT. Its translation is CASSGQANEKLFF. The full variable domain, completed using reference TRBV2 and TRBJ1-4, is EPEVTQTPSHQVTQMGQEVILRCVPISNHLYFYWYRQILGQKVEFLVSFYNNEISEKSEIFDDQFSVERPDGSNFTLKIRSTKLEDSAMYFCASSGQANEKLFFGSGTQLSVL.

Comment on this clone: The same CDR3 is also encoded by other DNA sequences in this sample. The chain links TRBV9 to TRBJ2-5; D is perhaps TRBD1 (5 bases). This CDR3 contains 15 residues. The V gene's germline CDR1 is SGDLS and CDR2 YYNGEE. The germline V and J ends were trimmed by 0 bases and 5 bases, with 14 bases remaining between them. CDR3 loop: CASSVVGDSRETQYF. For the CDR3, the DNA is TGTGCCAGCAGCGTAGTTGGAGACAGCAGGGAGACCCAGTACTTC.

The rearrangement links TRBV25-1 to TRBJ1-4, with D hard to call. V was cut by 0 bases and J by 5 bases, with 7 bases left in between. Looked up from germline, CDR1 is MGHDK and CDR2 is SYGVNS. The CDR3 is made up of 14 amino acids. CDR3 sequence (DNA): TGTGCCAGCAGTGAATATGGCAGAAATGAAAAACTGTTTTTT. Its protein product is CASSEYGRNEKLFF.

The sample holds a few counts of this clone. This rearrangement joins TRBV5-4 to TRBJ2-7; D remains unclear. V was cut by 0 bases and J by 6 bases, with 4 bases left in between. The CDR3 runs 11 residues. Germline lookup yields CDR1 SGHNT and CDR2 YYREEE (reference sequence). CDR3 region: CASSLVSEQYF. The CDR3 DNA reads TGTGCCAGCAGCTTGGTCTCCGAGCAGTACTTC.

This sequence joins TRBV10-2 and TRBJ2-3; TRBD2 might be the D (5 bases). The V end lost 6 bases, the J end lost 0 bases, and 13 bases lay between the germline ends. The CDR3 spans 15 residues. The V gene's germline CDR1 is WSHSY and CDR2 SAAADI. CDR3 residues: CASRRLLTSTDTQYF. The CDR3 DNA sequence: TGCGCCAGCAGGAGACTACTTACTAGCACAGATACGCAGTATTTT.

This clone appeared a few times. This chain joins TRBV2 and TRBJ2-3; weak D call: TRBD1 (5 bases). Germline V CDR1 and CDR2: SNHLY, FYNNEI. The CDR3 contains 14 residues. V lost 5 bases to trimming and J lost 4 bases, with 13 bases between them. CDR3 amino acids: CASSNFRVPDTQYF. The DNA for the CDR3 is TGTGCCAGCAGTAACTTCAGGGTCCCAGATACGCAGTATTTT.

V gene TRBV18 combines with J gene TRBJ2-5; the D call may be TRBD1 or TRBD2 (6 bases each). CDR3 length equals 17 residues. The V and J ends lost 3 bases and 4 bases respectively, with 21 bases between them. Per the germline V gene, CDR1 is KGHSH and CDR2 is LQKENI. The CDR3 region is CASSPGLNRGLRETQYF. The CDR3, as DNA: TGTGCCAGCTCACCGGGCCTCAACCGGGGGCTGAGAGAGACCCAGTACTTC.

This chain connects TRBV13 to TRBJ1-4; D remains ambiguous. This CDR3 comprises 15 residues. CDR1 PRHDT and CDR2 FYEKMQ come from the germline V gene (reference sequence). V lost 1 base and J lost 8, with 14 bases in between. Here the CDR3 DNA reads TGTGCCAGCAGCTTAGAGGGTAGGGAAGGGGAAAAACTGTTTTTT. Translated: CASSLEGREGEKLFF.

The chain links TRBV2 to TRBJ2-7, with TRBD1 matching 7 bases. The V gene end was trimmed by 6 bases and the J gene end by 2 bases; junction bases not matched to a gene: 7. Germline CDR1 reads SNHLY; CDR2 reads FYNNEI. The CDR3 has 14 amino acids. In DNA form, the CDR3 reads TGTGCCAGCAGGACCGGACAGGATCCCTACGAGCAGTACTTC. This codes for CASRTGQDPYEQYF.

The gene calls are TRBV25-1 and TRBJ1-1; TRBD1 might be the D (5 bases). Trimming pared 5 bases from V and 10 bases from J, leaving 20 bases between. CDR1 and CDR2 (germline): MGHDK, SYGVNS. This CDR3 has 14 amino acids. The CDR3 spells CASSLQGPRQTAFF. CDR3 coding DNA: TGTGCCAGCAGTCTCCAGGGTCCGAGACAAACAGCTTTCTTT.

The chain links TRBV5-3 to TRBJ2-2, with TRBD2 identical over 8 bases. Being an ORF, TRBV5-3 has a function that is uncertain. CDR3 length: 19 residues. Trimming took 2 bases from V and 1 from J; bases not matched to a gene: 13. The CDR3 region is CARSFLSGRSGRNTGELFF. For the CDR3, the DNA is TGTGCCAGAAGCTTCTTAAGCGGGAGATCAGGTCGGAACACCGGGGAGCTGTTTTTT.

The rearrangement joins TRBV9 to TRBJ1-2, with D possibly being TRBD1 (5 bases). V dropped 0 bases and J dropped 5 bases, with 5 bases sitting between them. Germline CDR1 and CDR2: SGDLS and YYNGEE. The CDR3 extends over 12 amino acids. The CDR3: CASSVGGYGYTF. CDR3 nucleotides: TGTGCCAGCAGCGTAGGGGGGTATGGCTACACCTTC.

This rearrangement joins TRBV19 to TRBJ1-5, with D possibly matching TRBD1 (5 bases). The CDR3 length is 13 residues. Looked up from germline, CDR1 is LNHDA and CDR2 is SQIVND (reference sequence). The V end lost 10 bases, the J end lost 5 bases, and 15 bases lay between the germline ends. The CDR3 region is CATLPGTYQPQHF. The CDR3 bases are TGTGCCACGCTCCCCGGGACGTATCAGCCCCAGCATTTT.